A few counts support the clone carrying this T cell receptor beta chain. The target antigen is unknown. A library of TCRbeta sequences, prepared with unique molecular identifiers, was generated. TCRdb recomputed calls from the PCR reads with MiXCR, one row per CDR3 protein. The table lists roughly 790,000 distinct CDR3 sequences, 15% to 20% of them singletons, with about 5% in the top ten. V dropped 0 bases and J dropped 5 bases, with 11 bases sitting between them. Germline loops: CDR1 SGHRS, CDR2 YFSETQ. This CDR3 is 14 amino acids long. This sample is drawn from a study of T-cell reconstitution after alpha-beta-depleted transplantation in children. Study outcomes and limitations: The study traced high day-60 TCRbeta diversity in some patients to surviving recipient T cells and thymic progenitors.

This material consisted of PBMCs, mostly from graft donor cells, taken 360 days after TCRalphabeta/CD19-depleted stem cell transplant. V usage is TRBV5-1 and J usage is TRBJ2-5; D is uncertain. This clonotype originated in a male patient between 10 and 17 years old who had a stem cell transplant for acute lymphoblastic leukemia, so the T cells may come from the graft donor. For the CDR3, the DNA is TGCGCCAGCAGCTTGGGACCTGGAGTGGAGACCCAGTACTTC. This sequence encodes CASSLGPGVETQYF.